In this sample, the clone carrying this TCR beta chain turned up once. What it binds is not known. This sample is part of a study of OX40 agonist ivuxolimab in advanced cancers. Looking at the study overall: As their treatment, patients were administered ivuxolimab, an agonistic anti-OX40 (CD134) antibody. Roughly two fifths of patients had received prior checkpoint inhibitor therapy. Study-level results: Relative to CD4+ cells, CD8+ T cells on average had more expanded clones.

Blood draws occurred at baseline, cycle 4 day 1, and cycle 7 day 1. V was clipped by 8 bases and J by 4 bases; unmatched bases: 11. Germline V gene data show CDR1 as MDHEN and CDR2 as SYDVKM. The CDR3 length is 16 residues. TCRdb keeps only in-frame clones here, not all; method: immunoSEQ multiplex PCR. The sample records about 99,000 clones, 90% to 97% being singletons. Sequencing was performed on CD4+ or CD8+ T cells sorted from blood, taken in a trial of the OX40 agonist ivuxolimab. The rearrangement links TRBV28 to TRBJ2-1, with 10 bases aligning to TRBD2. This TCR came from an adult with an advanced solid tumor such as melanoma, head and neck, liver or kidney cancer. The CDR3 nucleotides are TGTGCCAGCGGTGGACTAGCGGTTACAAATTACAATGAGCAGTTCTTC. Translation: CASGGLAVTNYNEQFF. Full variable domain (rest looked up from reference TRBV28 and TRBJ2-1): DVKVTQSSRYLVKRTGEKVFLECVQDMDHENMFWYRQDPGLGLRLIYFSYDVKMKEKGDIPEGYSVSREKKERFSLILESASTNQTSMYLCASGGLAVTNYNEQFFGPGTRLTVL.